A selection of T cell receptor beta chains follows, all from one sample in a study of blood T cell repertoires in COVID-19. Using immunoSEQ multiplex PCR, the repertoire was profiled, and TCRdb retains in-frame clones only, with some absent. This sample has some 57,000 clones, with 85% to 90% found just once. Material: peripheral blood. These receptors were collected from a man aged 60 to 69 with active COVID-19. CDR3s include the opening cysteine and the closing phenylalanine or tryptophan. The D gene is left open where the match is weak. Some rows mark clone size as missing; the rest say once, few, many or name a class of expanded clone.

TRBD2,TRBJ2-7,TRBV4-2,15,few,CASSQGLASSYEQYF,TGTGCCAGCAGCCAAGGACTAGCGAGCTCCTACGAGCAGTACTTC
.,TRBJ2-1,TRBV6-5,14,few,CASTDRGGAGVQFF,TGTGCCAGCACAGATAGAGGGGGGGCCGGAGTGCAGTTCTTC
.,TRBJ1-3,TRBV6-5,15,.,CASSYPGPAGNTIYF,TGTGCCAGCAGTTACCCGGGTCCGGCGGGAAACACCATATATTTT
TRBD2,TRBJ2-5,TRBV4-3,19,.,CASSQVRWVSGRAQETQYF,TGCGCCAGCAGCCAAGTTCGGTGGGTTAGCGGGAGGGCCCAGGAGACCCAGTACTTC
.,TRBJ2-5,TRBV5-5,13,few,CASILALQETQYF,TGTGCCAGCATCCTAGCGCTGCAAGAGACCCAGTACTTC
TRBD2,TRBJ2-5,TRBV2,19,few,CASSEGLTSGGTLQETQYF,TGTGCCAGCAGTGAAGGCTTGACTAGCGGGGGGACACTCCAAGAGACCCAGTACTTC
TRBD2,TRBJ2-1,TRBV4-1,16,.,CASSHIDGRGYNEQFF,TGCGCCAGCAGCCACATCGACGGGAGGGGGTACAATGAGCAGTTCTTC
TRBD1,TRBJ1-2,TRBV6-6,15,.,CASSLTGTANYGYTF,TGTGCCAGCAGTCTCACCGGGACAGCTAACTATGGCTACACCTTC
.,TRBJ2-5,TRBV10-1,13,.,CASSEHVRETQYF,TGCGCCAGCAGTGAGCATGTGCGGGAGACCCAGTACTTC
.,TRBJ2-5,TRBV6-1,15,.,CASSEEIDYQETQYF,TGTGCCAGCAGTGAAGAAATCGACTACCAAGAGACCCAGTACTTC
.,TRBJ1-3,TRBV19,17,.,CASSLESGAFSGNTIYF,TGTGCCAGTAGTCTGGAATCTGGGGCCTTCTCTGGAAACACCATATATTTT
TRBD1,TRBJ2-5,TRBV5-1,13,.,CASSSTGGETQYF,TGCGCCAGCAGCTCGACAGGGGGAGAGACCCAGTACTTC
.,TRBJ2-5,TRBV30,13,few,CAWSPPNAETQYF,TGTGCCTGGAGTCCGCCTAACGCGGAGACCCAGTACTTC
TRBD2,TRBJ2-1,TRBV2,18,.,CASSELGLAGGSYNEQFF,TGTGCCAGCAGTGAACTCGGACTAGCGGGAGGATCCTACAATGAGCAGTTCTTC
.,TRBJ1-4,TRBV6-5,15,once,CASSYSRPGGEKLFF,TGTGCCAGCAGTTACTCGAGACCGGGGGGAGAAAAACTGTTTTTT
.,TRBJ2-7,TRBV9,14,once,CASSPGPANYEQYF,TGTGCCAGCAGCCCAGGGCCGGCTAACTACGAGCAGTACTTC
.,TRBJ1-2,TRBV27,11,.,CATGVSYGYTF,TGTGCCACCGGGGTGAGCTATGGCTACACCTTC
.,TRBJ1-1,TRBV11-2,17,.,CASSISPRGGVRTEAFF,TGTGCCAGCAGCATTAGTCCCCGGGGAGGGGTTCGAACTGAAGCTTTCTTT
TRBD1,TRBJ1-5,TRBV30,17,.,CAWSPTDRVLGNQPQHF,TGTGCCTGGAGTCCAACTGACAGGGTATTGGGCAATCAGCCCCAGCATTTT
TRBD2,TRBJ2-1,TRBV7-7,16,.,CASSLVPGGSYNEQFF,TGTGCTAGCAGCTTAGTCCCCGGGGGGAGCTACAATGAGCAGTTCTTC
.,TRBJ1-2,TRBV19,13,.,CASSIGANYGYTF,TGTGCCAGTAGTATAGGAGCTAACTATGGCTACACCTTC
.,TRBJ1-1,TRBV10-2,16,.,CASIPGGALAGTEAFF,TGCGCCAGCATCCCGGGGGGGGCCCTGGCGGGCACTGAAGCTTTCTTT
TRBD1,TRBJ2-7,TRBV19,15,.,CASPYPGQGSYEQYF,TGTGCCAGTCCTTATCCGGGACAGGGGTCCTACGAGCAGTACTTC
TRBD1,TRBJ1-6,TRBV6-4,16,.,CASRPGGGSYNSPLHF,TGTGCCAGCAGACCAGGGGGCGGCTCCTATAATTCACCCCTCCACTTT
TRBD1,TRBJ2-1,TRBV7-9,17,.,CASSLALGQGVGDEQFF,TGTGCCAGCAGCTTAGCACTGGGACAGGGGGTTGGGGATGAGCAGTTCTTC
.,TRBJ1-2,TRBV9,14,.,CASSVAEGVGIYTF,TGTGCCAGCAGCGTAGCTGAGGGAGTTGGGATCTACACCTTC
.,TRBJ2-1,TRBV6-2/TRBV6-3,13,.,CASSYPLGNEQFF,TGTGCCAGCAGTTACCCGCTAGGCAATGAGCAGTTCTTC
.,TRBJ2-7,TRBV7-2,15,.,CASSSPGQGTYEQYF,TGTGCCAGCAGCTCCCCGGGTCAGGGGACCTACGAGCAGTACTTC
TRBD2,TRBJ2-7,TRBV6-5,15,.,CASRPLAGGIYEQYF,TGTGCCAGCAGACCGCTAGCGGGGGGGATCTACGAGCAGTACTTC
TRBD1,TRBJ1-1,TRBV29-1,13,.,CSARTGVDTEAFF,TGCAGCGCCCGGACAGGGGTGGACACTGAAGCTTTCTTT
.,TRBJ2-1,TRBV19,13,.,CASSIGTPNEQFF,TGTGCCAGTAGTATAGGGACTCCCAATGAGCAGTTCTTC
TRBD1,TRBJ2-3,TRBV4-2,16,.,CASSLGQGDPSDTQYF,TGTGCCAGCAGCTTAGGACAGGGGGATCCGTCAGATACGCAGTATTTT
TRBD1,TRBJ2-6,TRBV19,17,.,CASSLGQGGPGANVLTF,TGTGCCAGTAGTCTCGGACAGGGGGGCCCTGGGGCCAACGTCCTGACTTTC
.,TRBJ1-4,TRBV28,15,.,CASSLRGGPNEKLFF,TGTGCCAGCAGTTTACGGGGGGGGCCTAATGAAAAACTGTTTTTT
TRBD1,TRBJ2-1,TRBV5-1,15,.,CASSPLGQGANEQFF,TGCGCCAGCAGCCCCCTCGGACAGGGGGCTAATGAGCAGTTCTTC
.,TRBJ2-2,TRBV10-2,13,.,CASSAAETGELFF,TGCGCCAGCAGTGCGGCGGAGACCGGGGAGCTGTTTTTT
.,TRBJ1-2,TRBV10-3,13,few,CAISGTVNYGYTF,TGTGCCATCAGTGGGACAGTAAACTATGGCTACACCTTC
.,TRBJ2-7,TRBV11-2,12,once,CASRTETYEQYF,TGTGCCAGCAGGACAGAGACCTACGAGCAGTACTTC
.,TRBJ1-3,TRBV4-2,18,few,CASSQVISVMSSGNTIYF,TGTGCCAGCAGCCAAGTTATTTCGGTAATGAGCTCTGGAAACACCATATATTTT
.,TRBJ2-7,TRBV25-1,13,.,CASSGVRGSEQYF,TGTGCCAGCAGTGGGGTTAGGGGATCCGAGCAGTACTTC
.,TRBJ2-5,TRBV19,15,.,CASIGGEGGQETQYF,TGTGCCAGTATAGGGGGAGAGGGAGGGCAAGAGACCCAGTACTTC
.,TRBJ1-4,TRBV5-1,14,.,CASRTQAGNEKLFF,TGCGCCAGCAGGACCCAAGCGGGGAATGAAAAACTGTTTTTT
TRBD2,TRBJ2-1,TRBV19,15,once,CASSIGLAAHNEQFF,TGTGCCAGTAGTATCGGACTAGCGGCCCACAATGAGCAGTTCTTC
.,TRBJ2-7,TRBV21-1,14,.,CAIEPGTVPYEQYF,TGTGCCATCGAGCCCGGGACAGTACCCTACGAGCAGTACTTC
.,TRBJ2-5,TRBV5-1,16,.,CASSLGGFGAQETQYF,TGCGCCAGCAGCTTGGGAGGCTTCGGAGCTCAAGAGACCCAGTACTTC
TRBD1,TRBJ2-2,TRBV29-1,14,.,CSATGVLGTGELFF,TGCAGCGCTACAGGGGTTTTGGGCACCGGGGAGCTGTTTTTT
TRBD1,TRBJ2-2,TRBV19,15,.,CASSPTGRYTGELFF,TGTGCCAGTAGCCCGACAGGGCGGTACACCGGGGAGCTGTTTTTT
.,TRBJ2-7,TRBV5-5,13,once,CASSLGLTSKLPF,TGTGCCAGCAGCTTGGGCCTGACTTCGAAACTACCCTTC
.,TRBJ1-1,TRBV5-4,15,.,CASSLDLRMNTEAFF,TGTGCCAGCAGCTTGGACCTAAGAATGAACACTGAAGCTTTCTTT
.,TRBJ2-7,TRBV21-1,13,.,CASSKQGANEQYF,TGTGCCAGCAGCAAACAGGGGGCGAACGAGCAGTACTTC
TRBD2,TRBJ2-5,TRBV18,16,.,CASSPLAGGTGETQYF,TGTGCCAGCTCTCCCCTAGCGGGGGGAACTGGGGAGACCCAGTACTTC
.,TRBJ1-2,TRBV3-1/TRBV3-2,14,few,CASSQVPGKDGYTF,TGTGCCAGCAGCCAAGTTCCAGGGAAGGATGGCTACACCTTC
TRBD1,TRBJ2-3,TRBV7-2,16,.,CASSQNRGGRTDTQYF,TGTGCCAGCAGTCAGAACAGGGGCGGTCGCACAGATACGCAGTATTTT
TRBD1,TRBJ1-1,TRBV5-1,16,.,CASSSTGGNANTEAFF,TGCGCCAGCAGCTCGACAGGGGGCAACGCGAACACTGAAGCTTTCTTT
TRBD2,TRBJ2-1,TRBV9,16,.,CASSASWGGGAYEQFF,TGTGCCAGCAGCGCCTCGTGGGGCGGGGGGGCCTATGAGCAGTTCTTC